This T cell receptor (beta chain) was identified in a study of blood T cell repertoires in COVID-19. About the research overall: Sites across the United States, Italy and Spain contributed samples from acute and convalescent COVID-19. The analysed material was cDNA or gDNA that came from T cells, B-cell-depleted T cells, or PBMCs.

Sequencing was performed with immunoSEQ multiplex PCR; in TCRdb, only in-frame clones are kept and a portion is missing. The sample lists roughly 250,000 clones, 70% to 90% occurring once. The germline CDR1 and CDR2 sequences are KGHSH and LQKENI. V was clipped by 2 bases and J by 10 bases, with 9 bases between them. The CDR3 consists of 13 residues. Sample: peripheral blood. The origin of this receptor is a woman aged 35 to 49 with acute or convalescent COVID-19. The genes are TRBV18 and TRBJ1-6; D gene unclear. The CDR3 is CASSPWTGSPLHF. In DNA, the CDR3 is TGTGCCAGCTCACCATGGACGGGGTCACCCCTCCACTTT.